The following is a T cell receptor beta chain sequence with its context. Antigen unknown. The data were taken from a study of beta chain features in type 1 diabetes. The study reverse transcribed the entire isolated RNA, so it sequenced expressed TCRB transcripts. TCRdb's table, derived via immunoSEQ multiplex PCR, lists solely in-frame clones and lacks some. Of under 900,000 clones listed, about a sixth are singletons. V gave up 7 bases and J gave up 2 bases; unmatched junction bases: 11. The germline CDR1 and CDR2 sequences are SNHLY and FYNNEI. The CDR3 runs 16 residues. Whole-study results and caveats: Sequencing of cDNA might inflate the share of cells that strongly express TCR.

Donors underwent one heparinised blood draw, around 120 mL on average. The receptor comes from a woman in her late teens or twenties in good health. The sample consisted of naive CD4+ T cells from blood. V gene TRBV2 combines with J gene TRBJ2-7; 10 nucleotides match TRBD2. The CDR3 loop is CASNRAVGTSAYEQYF. CDR3 nucleotide sequence: TGTGCCAGCAACCGAGCTGTTGGGACTAGCGCCTACGAGCAGTACTTC.